The source of this TCR beta chain is a study of shared clonotypes between healthy human individuals. Overall study context: The donors, a couple of women and a few men, were aged 18 to 49.

Donors included only healthy HIV-negative adults lacking recent acute infections or vaccinations. Notes on this clone: The sample holds other DNA sequences that translate to the same CDR3.

Produced via immunoSEQ multiplex PCR; TCRdb's table is partial and in-frame only. Here the sample spans about 2 million clones, about 95% being singletons. The CDR3 loop spans 13 amino acids. V shed 0 bases and J shed 4 bases, with 6 bases lying between them. Germline V CDR1 and CDR2: MNHEY, SVGAGI. V usage is TRBV6-5 and J usage is TRBJ1-2; no reliable D call. The sequenced sample was naive CD4+ T cells sorted from blood. The subset denotes: CD45RA+ positively selected. The source of this sequence is a man between 18 and 35 years old in good health. CDR3 coding DNA: TGTGCCAGCAGTTACTCCGGGGTCTATGGCTACACCTTC. Its translation is CASSYSGVYGYTF.